This paragraph reports one TCR beta chain. Its antigen is still unknown. Libraries were prepared by immunoSEQ multiplex PCR; TCRdb keeps only in-frame clonotypes and omits some of them. The repertoire consists of approximately 110,000 clones, with 88% occurring once and the leading ten covering roughly 7.6%. These data are taken from a study of identifying expanded T cells in peripheral blood. Overall study results and limits: Approximately 1.2 clones differed between technical replicates, versus roughly 17 and 20 over time. Roughly two-week clone count variance significantly increased as total template count grew.

The ends were cut back, 5 bases at V and 1 base at J, with 12 bases in the middle. The CDR3 sequence is 15 residues long. Per the germline V gene, CDR1 is PRHDT and CDR2 is FYEKMQ (reference sequence). Healthy donors had no documented immune events, such as infections, while sampled. The chain carries TRBV13 and TRBJ1-3; D is unclear. This clonotype originated in a person aged 18 to 69 in good health. The sequenced material came from blood. The CDR3, as DNA: TGTGCCAGCAGCCTCCGACCCCAATCTGGAAACACCATATATTTT. It yields the protein CASSLRPQSGNTIYF.